The clone carrying this T cell receptor beta chain was counted only a few times. Its antigen is currently unknown. Patients were ruled out by autoimmune disease history or systemic immunosuppression. This sample was taken from a study of OX40 agonist ivuxolimab in advanced cancers. Germline trimming cut 4 bases from V and 8 bases from J; bases unmatched to any gene: 5. CDR1 SEHNR and CDR2 FQNEAQ come from the germline V gene (reference sequence). CDR3 length: 13 residues. The study, taken as a whole, reports: Normalized T-cell clonal expansion was also low in a subset of nonresponders. In CD8+ T cells, expanded clones were on average more numerous than in CD4+.

Sequenced by immunoSEQ multiplex PCR; TCRdb stores in-frame clones only, minus some. The repertoire holds around 63,000 clones, with around 87% as singletons. Here the sequenced sample was CD4+ or CD8+ T cells sorted from blood, taken in a trial of the OX40 agonist ivuxolimab. The chain employs TRBV7-9 and TRBJ1-2, with 9 bases identical to TRBD1. The TCR sequence derives from an adult with an advanced solid tumor such as melanoma, head and neck, liver or kidney cancer. CDR3 coding DNA: TGTGCCAGCAGCTCTCGGGACAGGGAGGGCTACACCTTC. This encodes CASSSRDREGYTF.